Below are 20 T cell receptor beta chains sequenced from a single sample in a study of regulatory T cells in long-lasting Graves disease. Time point described: newly diagnosed GD, antithyroid drugs for less than 3 months. RNA from PBMCs was the source of the TCR library. For TCR beta, libraries came from iRepertoire HTBI primers and Arm-PCR of CDR3 regions. Using its own MiXCR run on the multiplex PCR reads, TCRdb lists one record per CDR3 protein. The sample shows around 450,000 distinct CDR3 sequences, just under 15% of them seen only once. These data were likewise used in another study, on T cells in Graves' hyperthyroidism and ophthalmopathy.

The sequenced sample was peripheral blood mononuclear cells (PBMCs), obtained at new diagnosis, from a patient treated with antithyroid drugs. The receptors here all came from a woman in her 30s with Graves disease.

The V and J genes are TRBV29-1 and TRBJ1-2; 8 bases fit TRBD1. Unmatched junction bases numbered 5, after V lost 1 base and J lost 4 bases. The V gene's germline CDR1 is SQVTM and CDR2 ANQGSEA. The CDR3 is 14 residues long. The CDR3 sequence: CSVEGTGTAYGYTF. The CDR3 DNA follows: TGCAGCGTTGAAGGGACAGGGACTGCCTATGGCTACACCTTC.

This clonotype was seen at least ten times. Here the CDR3 DNA reads TGTGCCAGCTCACCATACGGTTTCGAGCAGTACTTC. This translates into CASSPYGFEQYF. This rearrangement joins TRBV18 to TRBJ2-7; no clear D. There are 12 residues in the CDR3. V gave up 2 bases and J gave up 6 bases, with 8 bases separating them. Germline V lookup: CDR1 KGHSH, CDR2 LQKENI. Together with reference TRBV18 and TRBJ2-7, the CDR3 gives the full variable domain: NAGVMQNPRHLVRRRGQEARLRCSPMKGHSHVYWYRQLPEEGLKFMVYLQKENIIDESGMPKERFSAEFPKEGPSILRIQQVVRGDSAAYFCASSPYGFEQYFGPGTRLTVT.

This clonotype occurred many times. The CDR3 bases are TGTGCCAGCAGCCCAGGGACCGAGTACTACGAGCAGTACTTC. Translating it yields CASSPGTEYYEQYF. The V gene is TRBV9, the J gene TRBJ2-7, with D tentatively TRBD1 or TRBD2 (5 bases each). V was pared by 4 bases and J by 3 bases, with 14 bases between. The CDR3 length is 14 residues. From germline, CDR1 is SGDLS and CDR2 YYNGEE.

In this sample, this clonotype turned up many times. The chain combines TRBV6-1 with TRBJ2-1; tentatively, D is TRBD2 (6 bases). The CDR3 covers 12 residues. V was pared by 10 bases and J by 9 bases, with 16 bases between. The V gene's germline CDR1 is MNHNS and CDR2 SASEGT. The CDR3 coding sequence is TGTGCCACCTCAACTACCGGGGGTGAGCAGTTCTTC. Residues: CATSTTGGEQFF.

Many counts were recorded for this clonotype. V usage is TRBV12-3 or TRBV12-4 and J usage is TRBJ2-5; TRBD1 is a possible D gene (6 bases). This CDR3 is 14 amino acids long. V lost 5 bases and J 1 base, leaving 11 bases between the germline ends. DNA for the CDR3: TGTGCCAGCAGTCCCCAGACAGGCCAAGAGACCCAGTACTTC. Protein product: CASSPQTGQETQYF.

This clonotype was counted at least ten times. The chain joins TRBV12-3 or TRBV12-4 to TRBJ1-4; no reliable D call. This CDR3 has 15 amino acids. V shed 4 bases and J shed 0 bases, with 9 bases lying between them. Written as DNA, the CDR3 is TGTGCCAGCAGTTCTCGACGGTCAACTAATGAAAAACTGTTTTTT. Its translation is CASSSRRSTNEKLFF.

In this sample, this clonotype turned up many times. The rearrangement links TRBV30 to TRBJ1-5; maybe TRBD1 (5 bases). The CDR3 is made up of 13 amino acids. Deletions cut 3 bases from V and 4 bases from J, with 10 bases between. CDR1 is GTSNPN and CDR2 is SVGIG in the germline V gene (reference sequence). CDR3 amino acids: CAWSGTDNQPQHF. The CDR3 nucleotides read TGTGCCTGGAGCGGGACGGATAATCAGCCCCAGCATTTT.

This clonotype was seen ten or more times. V and J are TRBV11-3 and TRBJ2-4, with D possibly being TRBD2 (5 bases). The germline V gene has CDR1 SGHNT and CDR2 YENEEA. The CDR3 loop spans 16 amino acids. V lost 5 bases, J lost 1 base, and 15 bases lay in between. The DNA for the CDR3 is TGTGCCAGCAGCCTTAACCGAGGGATGGCCAAAAACATTCAGTACTTC. This codes for CASSLNRGMAKNIQYF.

This clonotype appeared many times. The genes are TRBV2 and TRBJ2-3; 9 nucleotides line up with TRBD1. In germline, CDR1 is SNHLY, CDR2 FYNNEI. The V segment lost 6 bases and the J segment 2 bases; nucleotides outside the gene matches: 3. CDR3 size: 14 residues. The CDR3 DNA sequence: TGTGCCAGCAGGCGGGACAGGGCCACAGATACGCAGTATTTT. This codes for CASRRDRATDTQYF.

The rearrangement joins TRBV5-6 to TRBJ2-1, with D perhaps matching TRBD1 (5 bases). V dropped 2 bases and J dropped 10 bases, with 16 bases sitting between them. This CDR3 has 14 amino acids. CDR1 and CDR2 from the germline V gene are SGHDT and YYEEEE. The DNA of the CDR3 is TGTGCCAGCAGCTTTACAACCAGGGCTGGGGAGCAGTTCTTC. It yields the protein CASSFTTRAGEQFF.

To note about this clonotype: With a much larger clone just one base away, this may be a read error. This chain uses TRBV30 with TRBJ2-1; D ambiguous. Germline-derived CDR1 and CDR2 are GTSNPN and SVGIG (reference sequence). CDR3 length: 15 residues. The CDR3 here is CAWSAYPQTYNGQFF. CDR3 coding DNA: TGTGCCTGGAGTGCCTATCCCCAGACCTACAATGGGCAGTTCTTC. The complete variable domain, with remaining parts taken from reference TRBV30 and TRBJ2-1, reads SQTIHQWPATLVQPVGSPLSLECTVEGTSNPNLYWYRQAAGRGLQLLFYSVGIGQISSEVPQNLSASRPQDRQFILSSKKLLLSDSGFYLCAWSAYPQTYNGQFFGPGTRLTVL.

This rearrangement joins TRBV4-1 to TRBJ2-3, with TRBD2 matching 7 bases. The CDR3 has 17 amino acids. After removal of 1 base from V and 3 bases from J, the junction contained 10 bases not matched to a gene. The germline gives CDR1 MGHRA, CDR2 YSYEKL. CDR3 loop: CASSQGTGRSRTDTQYF. CDR3 in DNA: TGCGCCAGCAGCCAAGGGACCGGGAGGTCCAGGACAGATACGCAGTATTTT.

This clonotype was counted at least ten times. The chain couples TRBV2 to TRBJ1-1; unclear D gene. The CDR3 has 10 amino acids. CDR1 and CDR2 from the germline V gene are SNHLY and FYNNEI. V was cut by 7 bases and J by 5 bases, with 5 bases left in between. CDR3 DNA: TGTGCCAGCAAGTCTACTGAAGCTTTCTTT. Amino acids: CASKSTEAFF.

This clonotype was seen a few times. The DNA for the CDR3 is TGTGCCAGCAGCTCAACATCGGAGTATGCAGGGGGCAGGGACACTGAAGCTTTCTTT. Residues: CASSSTSEYAGGRDTEAFF. The chain couples TRBV13 to TRBJ1-1, with TRBD1 identical over 8 bases. The germline V gene has CDR1 PRHDT and CDR2 FYEKMQ (reference sequence). This CDR3 region has 19 residues. V was clipped by 4 bases and J by 3 bases; unmatched bases: 19.

This clonotype was picked up many times. The chain is built from TRBV29-1 and TRBJ2-7; D possibly corresponds to TRBD1 (6 bases). The germline gives CDR1 SQVTM, CDR2 ANQGSEA. The CDR3 is 14 residues long. Trimming took off 0 bases at V and 4 bases at J, with 13 bases between the two ends. In DNA form, the CDR3 reads TGCAGCGTTGAAGAAAGGACAGCAGGGTACGAGCAGTACTTC. Amino acids: CSVEERTAGYEQYF.

This sequence joins TRBV20-1 and TRBJ2-5, with TRBD2 matching over 8 bases. Germline V lookup: CDR1 DFQATT, CDR2 SNEGSKA (reference sequence). The CDR3 runs to 13 residues. Trimming at V came to 3 bases and at J to 4 bases, leaving 4 bases not matched to a gene. The CDR3 region has the DNA TGCAGTGCTAGTTCCCTAGCGGGAGAGACCCAGTACTTC. Its translation: CSASSLAGETQYF.

This clonotype was seen at least ten times. The chain joins TRBV28 to TRBJ2-7, with 9 bases identical to TRBD2. The V gene end was trimmed by 3 bases and the J gene end by 3 bases; junction bases not matched to a gene: 3. Germline assignment: CDR1 MDHEN and CDR2 SYDVKM. The CDR3 is 14 residues long. The CDR3 loop reads CASSFLREGYEQYF. DNA for the CDR3: TGTGCCAGCAGTTTTTTGCGGGAGGGCTACGAGCAGTACTTC.

This clonotype has ten or more counts. The CDR3 region is CASTRPSGSPDEQFF. DNA for the CDR3: TGTGCCAGCACCCGGCCTAGCGGGAGTCCGGATGAGCAGTTCTTC. V usage is TRBV6-1 and J usage is TRBJ2-1; TRBD2 matches at 10 bases. The CDR3 loop spans 15 amino acids. Germline CDR1 MNHNS, CDR2 SASEGT. V lost 7 bases and J lost 8; bases outside the gene matches: 11.

About this clonotype: A much larger clone is a single base away; this may be a read error. The chain carries TRBV28 and TRBJ1-1; D is uncertain. The CDR3 length is 13 residues. The germline V gene encodes CDR1 MDHEN and CDR2 SYDVKM. CDR3 nucleotide sequence: TGTGCCGGCAGTTTAACCGGCCCCCTAGAAGCTTTCTTT. Amino acids: CAGSLTGPLEAFF.

The chain recombines TRBV6-4 with TRBJ2-3; no reliable D call. Trimming took 0 bases from V and 8 from J, leaving 9 bases between them. Germline CDR1 and CDR2: MRHNA and SNTAGT. There are 13 residues in the CDR3. CDR3: CASSDSNTGTQYF. The CDR3 DNA follows: TGTGCCAGCAGTGACTCGAATACCGGTACGCAGTATTTT.